This T cell receptor (beta chain) emerged from a study of cytomegalovirus exposure and HLA in healthy donors. This PCR relied on a set of 60 Vbeta primers and 13 Jbeta primers. Produced via immunoSEQ multiplex PCR; TCRdb's table is partial and in-frame only. There are roughly 72,000 clones in the sample; about 67% occur only once, and over 10% lies in the top ten. There were likely unrecorded immune exposures, though donors were nominally healthy when sampled. Regarding this clone: The antigen is not known.

The germline V gene has CDR1 MNHNY and CDR2 SVGAGI (reference sequence). The CDR3 extends over 16 amino acids. Unmatched junction bases numbered 9, after V lost 2 bases and J lost 3 bases. Study-level results: Follow-up analysis later connected one missense variant in DCLRE1C with trimming of TCR beta V- and J-genes. In a later analysis, an Asian-associated ancestry cluster reportedly showed fewer N-insertions than the roughly 700-donor mean. Beyond CMV serostatus, there was no information to go on about immune exposure.

The sequence was collected from a human donor in good health. V gene TRBV6-6 combines with J gene TRBJ1-2; 7 bases are shared with TRBD1. Sequenced: PBMCs. CDR3 in amino acids: CASSYANTGADYGYTF. The CDR3, as DNA: TGTGCCAGCAGTTACGCGAATACAGGGGCTGACTATGGCTACACCTTC.